Listed here is a single T cell receptor (beta chain). The specificity of this receptor is unknown. Per-nucleotide qualities are absent, and no much larger clonotype sits a single base away. This specimen's time point label, per the study, means: roughly 24 weeks on oral tofacitinib. The treatment or condition label of this sample denotes: oral pan-JAK inhibitor, 5-10 mg twice daily. Peripheral blood and lesional scalp punch biopsies were obtained from patients with alopecia areata. PBMCs were isolated by density centrifugation and stained for CD3, CD4 and CD8, and CD4+ and CD8+ T cells were sorted on a FACSAria. This sample was taken from a study of CD8+ T cells in alopecia areata (dated by TCRdb to the late 2010s). In terms of the full investigation: The treated patients took part in an open-label pilot trial in which moderate-to-severe alopecia areata was treated with oral tofacitinib at 5 to 10 mg twice daily. Scalp clonality was compared among normal scalp (n=4), patchy alopecia areata scalp (n=8), and alopecia totalis/universalis scalp (n=8). immunoSEQ multiplex PCR using 35 Vbeta forward primers and 13 Jbeta reverse primers was used to amplify TCRbeta CDR3 regions. Patients stayed on tofacitinib for 6 to 18 months and then had 6 months of follow-up off drug so that delayed response and recurrence could be assessed. Scalp tissue and sorted CD4+ and CD8+ peripheral blood T cells from patchy and totalis/universalis alopecia areata patients and from healthy controls were covered by human TCRbeta sequencing. RNA was extracted with the PAXgene miRNA kit for fixed scalp, the miRNeasy kit for PBMCs, and the RNeasy kit for mouse skin. High-throughput TCRbeta sequencing was used to examine T cell clonal expansion in alopecia areata in both the C3H/HeJ mouse model and human patients. In treated patients, disease severity was measured using the SALT score, which gives the percentage of scalp surface area affected. Patients on tofacitinib were biopsied at baseline and after 4 and 24 weeks of treatment, and several of the patients also had a later scalp biopsy. Study-wide conclusions, independent of this receptor: Because the treated cohort was small and included a single nonresponder, larger studies are needed to assess links between baseline CD8+ expansion and response. TCR sequences shared between patients were less clear than in mice, possibly partly because of HLA diversity in the patient population. Compared with normal scalp, lesional scalp, particularly in alopecia totalis/universalis, had higher clonality and more expanded CD8+ clones, which suggests antigenic drive. Unlike mouse skin, which is dominated by gammadelta T cells, normal human skin has resident alphabeta T cells that are also sequenced, and this complicates analysis of the scalp TCR repertoire. With tofacitinib, both scalp clonality and the number of expanded CD8+ clones among the top 100 scalp clones went down significantly. Many expanded lesional clones persisted in scalp and blood during tofacitinib treatment, which may partly explain relapse after stopping treatment.

Between the V and J ends, shortened by 4 bases and 7 bases respectively, the junction contains 16 bases. From its cysteine to its phenylalanine, the CDR3 spans 13 amino acids. The CDR3 DNA has 39 bases and is translated from base 1. The germline V gene sets CDR1 to SQVTM and CDR2 to ANQGSEA. Receptor amplification or capture employed the immunoSEQ multiplex PCR assay. For TCR sequencing, RNA was extracted from every sample and reverse transcribed into cDNA to serve as template. SuperScript III was used to make first-strand cDNA, primed with a 2:1 mix of oligo-dT and random hexamers. Amplification bias was assessed with a synthetic immune receptor repertoire, and residual bias was removed computationally. The paper's data handling went like this. Raw reads were preprocessed for error removal, and CDR3 was defined according to IMGT conventions as running from the conserved cysteine to phenylalanine. Clonality was computed by normalizing Shannon entropy by log2 of the number of productive unique TCRs and subtracting the result from 1. Whether each scalp clone was CD4 or CD8 was inferred by checking scalp TCRbeta sequences against the CD4 and CD8 repertoires from sorted blood. This is the immuneACCESS table as TCRdb keeps it, with only in-frame sequences that have V and J called. A part of the clones is gone; compared with another copy, unresolved V genes explain less than half, and the rest is unexplained. V and J calls plus clone size are reproduced from that table; the DNA served to infer D and trimming. The sample records about 90,000 clones, about 40% of which are singletons. In total, the top ten clones hold less than 20% of the sample.

Sequences were derived from CD8+ T cells sorted from blood, sampled at week 24, from a patient treated with tofacitinib. The V and J segments used are TRBV29-1 and TRBJ1-2, with TRBD1 tentatively as D gene (5 bases match). The sequence was obtained from a human donor with alopecia areata. At the DNA level, the sequence is TGCAGCGTTGTCGCTGGGGCAGGACTTGGCTACACCTTC. This encodes CSVVAGAGLGYTF.